The clone carrying this T cell receptor beta chain was seen many times. Antigen unknown. This sample is part of a study of T-cell reconstitution after alpha-beta-depleted transplantation in children. TCRbeta library construction was performed incorporating unique molecular identifiers. TCRdb ran MiXCR on the PCR reads and lists one entry per CDR3 protein. The sample carries some 180,000 distinct CDR3 sequences, approximately 6.9% recorded once. Points from the study as a whole: It was reported that alpha-beta T cells came from several hundred expanded graft clones (about two months after transplant). Newly produced T cells mostly provided counts and TCRbeta diversity after one year, as hyperexpanded clones declined. High day-60 TCRbeta diversity in some patients came from surviving recipient T cells and thymic progenitors.

There are 16 residues in the CDR3. Germline V gene data show CDR1 as LNHNV and CDR2 as YYDKDF (reference sequence). V dropped 6 bases and J dropped 6 bases, with 21 bases sitting between them. This clonotype was obtained from a boy aged 2-9 years with acute lymphoblastic leukemia, due to receive a stem cell transplant. This chain connects TRBV15 to TRBJ2-1; D possibly corresponds to TRBD2 (6 bases). This sample comprised PBMCs, obtained before TCRalphabeta/CD19-depleted stem cell transplant. The CDR3 loop is CATSDRENTLSNEQFF. CDR3 nucleotide sequence: TGTGCCACCAGTGACCGGGAGAACACCCTGAGCAATGAGCAGTTCTTC.